One sample yielded the 9 T cell receptor beta chains listed below, sequenced in a study of blood T cells in healthy people across ages. The use of a sample-barcoded 5' primer and a J-beta primer mix characterized a second PCR of about 6 to 12 cycles. In TCRdb, the 5' RACE reads were re-called with MiXCR into one record per CDR3 protein. The data show about 970,000 distinct CDR3 sequences, with roughly 47% seen just once and about a fifth held by the top ten. Sequences were obtained from blood. The receptor source for this set is a woman in her sixties in good health.

Notes on this clonotype: This could be a read error, since a much larger clone is one nucleotide away. The CDR3 DNA reads as TGCGCCAGCAGCGGGGGAACGCAGGGGGCCAACGTCCTGACTTTC. Protein sequence: CASSGGTQGANVLTF. The rearrangement joins TRBV5-1 to TRBJ2-6; D may be TRBD1 or TRBD2 (5 bases each). V was pared by 4 bases and J by 4 bases, with 12 bases between. This CDR3 contains 15 residues. Germline CDR1 and CDR2: SGHRS and YFSETQ.

The chain carries TRBV29-1 and TRBJ2-3; 7 nucleotides line up with TRBD2. The ends lost 4 bases at V and 4 bases at J; junction bases unmatched: 8. The germline CDR1 and CDR2 sequences are SQVTM and ANQGSEA. The CDR3 loop spans 14 amino acids. In DNA, the CDR3 is TGCAGCGTTGGTTACGGGAGGATCTCAGATACGCAGTATTTT. This codes for CSVGYGRISDTQYF.

The J gene is TRBJ2-6, the V gene TRBV3-1; D may be TRBD2 (6 bases). Germline CDR1 and CDR2: LGHDT and YNNKEL (reference sequence). The CDR3 is made up of 14 amino acids. Between the trimmed V and J ends, which lost 6 bases and 4 bases, there was a span of 10 bases. Here the CDR3 reads CASRTGVGANVLTF. Here the CDR3 DNA reads TGTGCCAGCAGGACGGGGGTAGGGGCCAACGTCCTGACTTTC.

The table lists this clonotype with a few counts. V and J are TRBV13 and TRBJ1-6; D might be TRBD1 (5 bases). From germline, CDR1 is PRHDT and CDR2 FYEKMQ (reference sequence). This CDR3 is built from 15 residues. V lost 0 bases, J lost 7 bases, and 10 bases lay in between. The CDR3 coding sequence is TGTGCCAGCAGCTTAGGTTGGGGCGCGAATTCACCCCTCCACTTT. It is translated as CASSLGWGANSPLHF.

The chain joins TRBV6-2 or TRBV6-3 to TRBJ2-5, with D perhaps assigned TRBD1 or TRBD2 (5 bases each). The germline V gene encodes CDR1 MNHEY and CDR2 SVGEGT. V dropped 3 bases and J dropped 11 bases, with 16 bases sitting between them. The CDR3 spans 13 residues. In DNA form, the CDR3 reads TGTGCCAGCAGTTATCGCCCGCAAGGGGAGCAGTACTTC. It specifies CASSYRPQGEQYF.

V gene TRBV16 combines with J gene TRBJ2-7, with TRBD1 identical over 8 bases. The end of the DNA aligns better with TRBJ2-4, so the J call may be wrong. The CDR3 consists of 15 residues. CDR1 is KGHSY, CDR2 FQNENV, per germline. CDR3 coding DNA: TGTGCCAGCAGTTCGGGACAGGCCTACTTAAACATTCAGTACTTC. Protein: CASSSGQAYLNIQYF.

The J gene is TRBJ2-7, the V gene TRBV7-2, with TRBD1 matching over 10 bases. From germline, CDR1 is SGHTA and CDR2 FQGNSA. V dropped 5 bases and J dropped 8; count of bases not matched to a gene: 12. This CDR3 has 15 residues. CDR3 amino acids: CASSAAGTGASKQYF. The CDR3 DNA follows: TGTGCCAGCAGCGCCGCCGGGACAGGGGCCTCTAAGCAGTACTTC.

Comment on this clonotype: The germline gene is not matched at one end of the junction; a read error may be the cause. The chain is built from TRBV5-1 and TRBJ2-7; no reliable D call. Germline V lookup: CDR1 SGHRS, CDR2 YFSETQ. The CDR3 consists of 15 residues. CDR3: CASSLAAVISDEQYF. The CDR3 DNA follows: TGCGCCAGCAGCTTGGCTGCCGTAATCTCCGACGAGCAGTACTTC.

V is TRBV4-1 and J is TRBJ2-1; 11 nucleotides line up with TRBD2. Trimming took 1 base from V and 10 from J; bases not matched to a gene: 15. The CDR3 runs to 18 residues. Germline CDR1 MGHRA, CDR2 YSYEKL. CDR3 amino acids: CASSQGHQTSGSLGEQFF. CDR3 bases: TGCGCCAGCAGCCAAGGGCACCAAACTAGCGGGAGTCTCGGGGAGCAGTTCTTC.